This entry lists 10 T cell receptor beta chains sequenced from one sample in a study of shared clonotypes between healthy human individuals. CD8 cells classed as naive were CD45RO-negative and positively selected for CCR7, excluding terminally differentiated effector memory CD45RA+ cells. Produced via immunoSEQ multiplex PCR; TCRdb's table is partial and in-frame only. This table holds around 2,000,000 clones, about 95% found once. Sequencing was performed on naive CD8+ T cells sorted from blood. Receptors originate from a young man in good health.

V gene TRBV10-3 combines with J gene TRBJ1-2; 8 bases match TRBD1. J lost 3 bases, V lost 7 bases, and 13 bases had no gene match. Germline V gene data show CDR1 as ENHRY and CDR2 as SYGVKD. The CDR3 spans 16 residues. CDR3 sequence reads: CAIKINIDRGDYGYTF. Written as DNA, the CDR3 is TGTGCCATCAAAATCAACATCGACAGGGGAGACTATGGCTACACCTTC.

This clone was picked up one time. V and J are TRBV6-5 and TRBJ1-1; D is uncertain. With 0 bases removed from V and 8 bases from J, the gap between germline ends came to 10 bases. CDR1 and CDR2 from the germline V gene are MNHEY and SVGAGI. The CDR3 spans 13 residues. CDR3 bases: TGTGCCAGCAGTTACTCCCTCCGAGTGGAAGCTTTCTTT. This codes for CASSYSLRVEAFF.

The CDR3 region is CASSLRGGLWGGQTSYNSPLHF. In DNA form, the CDR3 reads TGTGCCAGCAGTTTACGAGGGGGTTTGTGGGGGGGCCAAACCTCCTATAATTCACCCCTCCACTTT. The chain carries TRBV27 and TRBJ1-6; possibly TRBD1 for D (6 bases). The CDR3 runs 22 residues. Germline V gives CDR1 MNHEY, CDR2 SMNVEV (reference sequence). Trimming took off 2 bases at V and 0 bases at J, with 26 bases between the two ends.

V gene TRBV6-5 combines with J gene TRBJ2-7; 10 nucleotides agree with TRBD1. Germline V CDR1 and CDR2: MNHEY, SVGAGI. With V trimmed by 5 bases and J by 2 bases, 6 bases remained unmatched. The CDR3 sequence is 15 residues long. Here the CDR3 reads CASSAPGQGTYEQYF. The CDR3 DNA reads TGTGCCAGCAGTGCTCCGGGACAGGGGACCTACGAGCAGTACTTC.

The chain employs TRBV5-6 and TRBJ2-1; 7 bases are shared with TRBD2. CDR3 length equals 15 residues. V lost 1 base to trimming and J lost 5 bases; unmatched junction nucleotides: 6. CDR1 and CDR2 (germline): SGHDT, YYEEEE. In DNA form, the CDR3 reads TGTGCCAGCAGCTTGTTTGGGGAGGGTGACAATGAGCAGTTCTTC. This encodes CASSLFGEGDNEQFF.

This CDR3 is CASTGENYGYTF. CDR3 bases: TGTGCCAGTACGGGGGAAAACTATGGCTACACCTTC. The chain couples TRBV19 to TRBJ1-2, with D possibly TRBD1 on 5 matching bases. The V end was cut by 7 bases, the J end by 2 bases, with 8 bases between. This CDR3 has 12 residues. The V gene's germline CDR1 is LNHDA and CDR2 SQIVND (reference sequence).

The chain carries TRBV10-3 and TRBJ2-7; D tentatively fits TRBD1 or TRBD2 (6 bases each). This CDR3 has 15 amino acids. Germline CDR1 reads ENHRY; CDR2 reads SYGVKD. V was shortened by 3 bases and J by 2 bases, with 14 bases between the two germline ends. The chain's CDR3 is CAISDPGARTYEQYF. The CDR3 coding sequence is TGTGCCATCAGTGATCCGGGGGCTCGAACCTACGAGCAGTACTTC.

The chain combines TRBV9 with TRBJ2-1; D is perhaps TRBD1 (6 bases). V was trimmed by 0 bases and J by 6 bases, leaving 22 bases between them. The CDR3 length is 18 residues. CDR1 and CDR2 from the germline V gene are SGDLS and YYNGEE. CDR3 nucleotide sequence: TGTGCCAGCAGCGTAGAGGGGGAGCAGGGTGGGATAAGCAATGAGCAGTTCTTC. Translated: CASSVEGEQGGISNEQFF.

This chain uses TRBV5-1 with TRBJ2-1; D possibly matches TRBD1 or TRBD2 (5 bases each). Germline assignment: CDR1 SGHRS and CDR2 YFSETQ. The CDR3 length is 18 residues. V was cut by 0 bases and J by 8 bases, with 24 bases left in between. CDR3 residues: CASSLDELAALGDHEQFF. Here the CDR3 DNA reads TGCGCCAGCAGCTTGGATGAATTGGCGGCACTTGGGGACCATGAGCAGTTCTTC.

The chain links TRBV27 to TRBJ1-5, with D tentatively TRBD1 (6 bases). The CDR3 length is 17 residues. Germline assignment: CDR1 MNHEY and CDR2 SMNVEV (reference sequence). The V gene lost 5 bases and the J gene lost 4 bases, with 21 bases spanning the gap. CDR3 in DNA: TGTGCCAGCAGTGACCCTCGAGACAGGCGGCGGAATCAGCCCCAGCATTTT. The encoded protein is CASSDPRDRRRNQPQHF.